The 27 T cell receptor beta chains below come from one sample, sequenced in a study of glioma-infiltrating T cells. TCR alpha and beta CDR3 regions were amplified from RNA using iRepertoire nested multiplex PCR. TCRdb re-called the multiplex PCR reads through MiXCR, storing one row per CDR3 protein. Of a few hundred thousand distinct CDR3 sequences listed, 41% were seen once; the top ten hold 12%. Sequencing was carried out using glioma tissue, nonneoplastic brain tissue, or PBMCs (not recorded which). These receptors were obtained from a human donor with low-grade glioma or glioblastoma, undergoing nonglioma brain surgery, or in good health (not recorded which).

This rearrangement joins TRBV5-4 to TRBJ2-7; TRBD2 aligns across 8 bases. Trimming cost V 3 bases and J 6 bases; bases outside gene matches: 17. This CDR3 has 17 residues. Germline V gene sequence: CDR1 SGHNT, CDR2 YYREEE (reference sequence). The CDR3 DNA follows: TGTGCCAGCAGCTCCTCTACGGGGTTCGGGAGGGCCTTCGAGCAGTACTTC. Its protein product is CASSSSTGFGRAFEQYF.

Concerning this clonotype: At one end the junction does not follow the germline gene, possibly because of a read error. The chain combines TRBV20-1 with TRBJ2-5; D is possibly TRBD2 (7 bases). Germline-derived CDR1 and CDR2 are DFQATT and SNEGSKA (reference sequence). CDR3 size: 16 residues. CDR3 residues: CSAGNLWGGGQEAQYF. CDR3 DNA: TGCAGTGCTGGGAACCTCTGGGGCGGGGGACAAGAGGCCCAGTACTTC.

The CDR3 DNA sequence: TGCAGTGCCCCCTCGCCCGGGGAGCTGTTTTTT. It yields the protein CSAPSPGELFF. V is TRBV20-1 and J is TRBJ2-2, with D uncertain. Germline CDR1 and CDR2: DFQATT and SNEGSKA (reference sequence). The CDR3 is 11 amino acids. V lost 6 bases and J lost 6, with 8 bases in between.

The chain combines TRBV20-1 with TRBJ2-7; D assignment may be TRBD1 or TRBD2 (5 bases each). Germline assignment: CDR1 DFQATT and CDR2 SNEGSKA (reference sequence). The CDR3 is 11 amino acids. V was shortened by 3 bases and J by 7 bases, with 10 bases between the two germline ends. The chain's CDR3 is CSASEGWEQYF. CDR3 nucleotides: TGCAGTGCTAGTGAGGGGTGGGAGCAGTACTTC.

At least ten counts were recorded for this clonotype. The genes are TRBV6-2 or TRBV6-3 and TRBJ1-1; D remains unclear. Germline V lookup: CDR1 MNHEY, CDR2 SVGEGT. This CDR3 is built from 15 residues. V was shortened by 0 bases and J by 4 bases, with 12 bases between the two germline ends. CDR3 nucleotides: TGTGCCAGCAGTTACTCGGGTCACGGAATCACTGAAGCTTTCTTT. It encodes CASSYSGHGITEAFF.

The V and J genes are TRBV6-1 and TRBJ1-6; a weak D match, TRBD1 (5 bases). The V gene's germline CDR1 is MNHNS and CDR2 SASEGT. The CDR3 runs 13 residues. Trimming left V 5 bases short and J 17 bases short, with 19 bases between. The CDR3 loop reads CASSNDGPRGIHF. The CDR3 nucleotides read TGTGCCAGCAGTAATGATGGACCAAGGGGCATCCACTTT.

Turning to this clonotype: A much larger clone differs by one base, so this may be a read error. This chain uses TRBV20-1 with TRBJ1-5; D not certain. This CDR3 spans 12 amino acids. Germline values: CDR1 DFQATT, CDR2 SNEGSKA (reference sequence). The DNA of the CDR3 is TGCATTGCTAGACGGCACAATCAGCCCCAGCATTTT. It is translated as CIARRHNQPQHF.

Concerning this clonotype itself: The CDR3 end shows no conserved phenylalanine or tryptophan, and so a read error is likely. This chain links TRBV4-1 with TRBJ1-2; D perhaps matches TRBD1 (5 bases). Trimming pared 4 bases from V and 4 bases from J, leaving 22 bases between. The CDR3 is 17 amino acids. CDR1 and CDR2 (germline): MGHRA, YSYEKL. The CDR3, as DNA: TGCGCCAGCAGCCTCTCCCAAGAAGGGGTCCGACGCTATGGCTACACCCTC. Translated: CASSLSQEGVRRYGYTL.

The V call is TRBV7-3, the J call TRBJ2-2; D is unclear. This CDR3 has 16 residues. Trimming took 1 base from V and 0 from J, leaving 9 bases between them. Germline V gene sequence: CDR1 SGHTA, CDR2 FQGTGA. Here the CDR3 DNA reads TGTGCCAGCAGCTTAAATGCAGGCTCGAACACCGGGGAGCTGTTTTTT. This gives the protein CASSLNAGSNTGELFF. The whole variable domain, filled in from reference TRBV7-3 and TRBJ2-2, reads GAGVSQTPSNKVTEKGKYVELRCDPISGHTALYWYRQSLGQGPEFLIYFQGTGAADDSGLPNDRFFAVRPEGSVSTLKIQRTERGDSAVYLCASSLNAGSNTGELFFGEGSRLTVL.

This clonotype was observed a handful of times. This chain connects TRBV4-1 to TRBJ2-2; unclear D gene. Germline V gives CDR1 MGHRA, CDR2 YSYEKL. The CDR3 has 14 residues. V lost 1 base and J 4 bases, leaving 7 bases between the germline ends. DNA for the CDR3: TGCGCCAGCAGCCAAGCGGACGGCACCGGGGAGCTGTTTTTT. It encodes CASSQADGTGELFF.

This clonotype was picked up a small number of times. The chain is built from TRBV7-9 and TRBJ2-1, with unresolved D. The CDR3 runs to 14 residues. Germline CDR1 is SEHNR and CDR2 is FQNEAQ (reference sequence). The V end was cut by 2 bases, the J end by 4 bases, with 9 bases between. CDR3: CASSLQRVYNEQFF. The CDR3 nucleotides read TGTGCCAGCAGCTTACAAAGGGTATACAATGAGCAGTTCTTC.

This clonotype was counted many times. The chain uses TRBV28 and TRBJ2-3; a possible D gene is TRBD2 (6 bases). The CDR3 is 13 amino acids. The germline V gene has CDR1 MDHEN and CDR2 SYDVKM. V lost 9 bases and J 0 bases, leaving 10 bases between the germline ends. The DNA of the CDR3 is TGTGCCAGTGGGCTAGCGAGCACAGATACGCAGTATTTT. Protein sequence: CASGLASTDTQYF. Full variable domain (rest looked up from reference TRBV28 and TRBJ2-3): DVKVTQSSRYLVKRTGEKVFLECVQDMDHENMFWYRQDPGLGLRLIYFSYDVKMKEKGDIPEGYSVSREKKERFSLILESASTNQTSMYLCASGLASTDTQYFGPGTRLTVL.

This clonotype was seen more than once but under ten times. The rearrangement joins TRBV12-3 or TRBV12-4 to TRBJ2-5; D ambiguous. V lost 8 bases and J lost 7, with 14 bases in between. CDR3 length equals 12 residues. DNA for the CDR3: TGTGCCAGCGCTTCGGCCCGAGGGACCCAGTACTTC. This encodes CASASARGTQYF.

This chain links TRBV7-9 with TRBJ2-7, with 8 bases identical to TRBD1. The CDR3 has 15 amino acids. Looked up from germline, CDR1 is SEHNR and CDR2 is FQNEAQ (reference sequence). The V gene end was trimmed by 5 bases and the J gene end by 4 bases; junction bases not matched to a gene: 10. CDR3 DNA sequence: TGTGCCAGCAGCCTTTGGACAGGGAGTCGATACGAGCAGTACTTC. Translation gives CASSLWTGSRYEQYF.

A remark on this clonotype: With a much larger clone just one base away, this may be a read error. The J gene is TRBJ2-1, the V gene TRBV28; D is perhaps TRBD2 (6 bases). The CDR3 is made up of 13 amino acids. CDR1 is MDHEN and CDR2 is SYDVKM in the germline V gene. CDR3: CASSGSSDNEQFF. The DNA for the CDR3 is TGTGCCAGTTCCGGGAGCTCCGACAATGAGCAGTTCTTC.

The chain employs TRBV7-2 and TRBJ2-1; 8 bases line up with TRBD2. CDR1 SGHTA and CDR2 FQGNSA come from the germline V gene. CDR3 size: 17 residues. V lost 1 base, J lost 8 bases, and 13 bases stayed unmatched. Here the CDR3 DNA reads TGTGCCAGCAGCTTAGATCCTAGCGGGTACCAAGGTTATGAGCAGTTCTTC. It is translated as CASSLDPSGYQGYEQFF.

V gene TRBV4-1 combines with J gene TRBJ2-5, with TRBD2 identical over 14 bases. There are 17 residues in the CDR3. The germline CDR1 and CDR2 sequences are MGHRA and YSYEKL. J was trimmed by 5 bases and V by 0 bases; bases with no gene match: 5. The chain's CDR3 is CASSQDGGTSGSETQYF. CDR3 bases: TGCGCCAGCAGCCAAGATGGAGGGACTAGCGGGAGCGAGACCCAGTACTTC.

This clonotype was counted many times. The DNA of the CDR3 is TGTGCCAGCAGTGAATACAATGAGCAGTTCTTC. It is translated as CASSEYNEQFF. The chain couples TRBV25-1 to TRBJ2-1; unclear D gene. Germline V gene lookup returns CDR1 MGHDK and CDR2 SYGVNS. This CDR3 contains 11 residues. V lost 0 bases and J 6 bases, leaving 0 bases between the germline ends. Based on the CDR3 plus reference TRBV25-1 and TRBJ2-1, the full variable domain is EADIYQTPRYLVIGTGKKITLECSQTMGHDKMYWYQQDPGMELHLIHYSYGVNSTEKGDLSSESTVSRIRTEHFPLTLESARPSHTSQYLCASSEYNEQFFGPGTRLTVL.

On this clonotype itself: This may be a read error, as it is one base from a much larger clone. The rearrangement uses TRBV6-2 or TRBV6-3 and TRBJ2-7; D possibly corresponds to TRBD2 (6 bases). The V end was cut by 2 bases, the J end by 2 bases, with 13 bases between. Germline loops: CDR1 MNHEY, CDR2 SVGEGT. This CDR3 is built from 15 residues. The CDR3: CASSYHTGGAYEQYF. In nucleotides, the CDR3 is TGTGCCAGCAGTTACCACACCGGAGGGGCCTACGAGCAGTACTTC.

This clonotype appeared many times. V and J are TRBV25-1 and TRBJ1-6; 9 nucleotides align to TRBD1. Germline CDR1 and CDR2: MGHDK and SYGVNS. V shed 5 bases and J 10 bases; nucleotides not matched to a gene: 9. The CDR3 has 15 residues. For the CDR3, the DNA is TGTGCCAGCAGTCCTGTGGGACAGGGAGGATCACCCCTCCACTTT. It translates to CASSPVGQGGSPLHF.

This clonotype appeared a few times. This rearrangement joins TRBV6-1 to TRBJ2-7, with D tentatively TRBD1 (5 bases). V was pared by 6 bases and J by 5 bases, with 20 bases between. The CDR3 spans 15 residues. CDR1 is MNHNS and CDR2 is SASEGT in the germline V gene. The CDR3 protein is CASRGRVGMLDEQYF. The CDR3, as DNA: TGTGCCAGCAGGGGCAGGGTCGGAATGTTGGACGAGCAGTACTTC.

There are a few counts of this clonotype. The chain links TRBV7-2 to TRBJ2-1; D remains ambiguous. The CDR3 sequence is 16 residues long. Trimming took 6 bases from V and 0 from J, leaving 15 bases between them. CDR1 is SGHTA and CDR2 is FQGNSA in the germline V gene. CDR3 coding DNA: TGTGCCAGCAGGATAACACCGGGCCGCTCCTACAATGAGCAGTTCTTC. Protein product: CASRITPGRSYNEQFF.

Many counts were recorded for this clonotype. The J gene is TRBJ2-7, the V gene TRBV20-1; D is uncertain. Per the germline V gene, CDR1 is DFQATT and CDR2 is SNEGSKA (reference sequence). This CDR3 is built from 12 residues. Deletions cut 3 bases from V and 3 bases from J, with 9 bases between. The CDR3: CSARWAGYEQYF. The CDR3 DNA follows: TGCAGTGCTAGGTGGGCCGGCTACGAGCAGTACTTC.

This clonotype has a count of ten or more. The chain recombines TRBV28 with TRBJ1-2; D gene ambiguous. This CDR3 is built from 11 residues. V lost 2 bases, J lost 5 bases, and 3 bases lay in between. Germline assignment: CDR1 MDHEN and CDR2 SYDVKM. CDR3 sequence: CASSLRYGYTF. The CDR3 DNA reads as TGTGCCAGCAGTTTACGTTATGGCTACACCTTC.

The DNA for the CDR3 is TGTGCCAGCAGCCCCCCCCGTGTGGACTACCTCTCCTACAATGAGCAGTTCTTC. Translating it yields CASSPPRVDYLSYNEQFF. The V call is TRBV7-2, the J call TRBJ2-1; D may be TRBD2 (6 bases). Trimming took off 5 bases at V and 0 bases at J, with 20 bases between the two ends. This CDR3 is 18 amino acids long. Germline V CDR1 and CDR2: SGHTA, FQGNSA.

V usage is TRBV5-1 and J usage is TRBJ2-3; 7 bases line up with TRBD2. This CDR3 has 16 residues. V lost 0 bases to trimming and J lost 4 bases; unmatched junction nucleotides: 8. The germline CDR1 and CDR2 sequences are SGHRS and YFSETQ. For the CDR3, the DNA is TGCGCCAGCAGCTTGGTCCCGGGAGGTTCCCCAGATACGCAGTATTTT. Translating gives CASSLVPGGSPDTQYF.

Details on this clonotype: One base away lies a much larger clone, so this may be a sequencing read error. The chain carries TRBV28 and TRBJ1-5, with unresolved D. Germline V gene data show CDR1 as MDHEN and CDR2 as SYDVKM. The CDR3 length is 12 residues. The V end lost 7 bases, the J end lost 4 bases, and 8 bases lay between the germline ends. The CDR3 is CASNKGNQPQHF. The CDR3 DNA reads as TGTGCCAGCAACAAGGGAAATCAGCCCCAGCATTTT.